The sequence of this TCR beta chain was determined in a study of OX40 agonist ivuxolimab in advanced cancers. The CDR3 is 15 amino acids. V was pared by 3 bases and J by 5 bases, with 16 bases between. Germline CDR1 reads MNHNS; CDR2 reads SASEGT. In its sample, this clone was seen a few times. Profiled with immunoSEQ multiplex PCR; TCRdb holds only in-frame clones, not every one. In the table there are nearly 80,000 clones, approximately 85% of which are singletons. The sequence was collected from an adult with an advanced solid tumor such as melanoma, head and neck, liver or kidney cancer. Specimen: CD4+ or CD8+ T cells sorted from blood, collected in a trial of the OX40 agonist ivuxolimab. The chain links TRBV6-1 to TRBJ1-1; D uncertain. CDR3 amino acids: CASSEAWVGSTEAFF. The CDR3 DNA follows: TGTGCCAGCAGTGAGGCCTGGGTAGGGTCGACTGAAGCTTTCTTT.